The 10 T cell receptor beta chains below come from one sample, sequenced in a study of T cells expressing NK-cell markers. Reprocessing the 5' RACE reads, TCRdb reports a single entry for every CDR3 protein and omits DNA. In all, the sample yields roughly 350,000 distinct CDR3 sequences. The sample comprised blood T cells: a sorted CD56 or NKG2C T cell subset, CD4+ or CD8+ T cells, or bulk PBMC T cells (not recorded which). These receptors were obtained from a man aged 18-70 years in good health.

CDR3 residues: CASSGIAGTSTDTQYF. The chain couples TRBV6-1 to TRBJ2-3; TCRdb reports TRBD2, a call that lacks DNA to check it against. In germline, CDR1 is MNHNS, CDR2 SASEGT. The CDR3 loop spans 16 amino acids.

The chain couples TRBV14 to TRBJ1-1. CDR3 length: 14 residues. Germline lookup yields CDR1 SGHDN and CDR2 FVKESK. CDR3 sequence: CASSQIVWDTEAFF.

The V and J genes are TRBV9 and TRBJ1-6. The CDR3 runs to 14 residues. In germline, CDR1 is SGDLS, CDR2 YYNGEE. CDR3 protein: CASSVTSQGSPLHF.

The V call is TRBV7-9, the J call TRBJ1-6; TCRdb selects TRBD1, and the lack of DNA leaves this call unchecked. The CDR3 sequence is 15 residues long. Germline CDR1 SEHNR, CDR2 FQNEAQ (reference sequence). This CDR3 is CASSKTGRENSPLHF.

V usage is TRBV7-8 and J usage is TRBJ2-3; TCRdb indicates TRBD2, and absent DNA this call remains unverified. Germline V gene lookup returns CDR1 SGHVS and CDR2 FQNEAQ. The CDR3 covers 15 residues. The CDR3 loop is CASSLEGLPTDTQYF.

The rearrangement joins TRBV7-6 to TRBJ2-7; absent DNA, TCRdb's TRBD1 call cannot be checked. The CDR3 has 16 residues. CDR1 is SGHVS and CDR2 is FNYEAQ in the germline V gene. The CDR3 sequence: CASSPQGDMGSYEQYF.

The chain uses TRBV19 and TRBJ2-1; lacking DNA, the TRBD2 call made by TCRdb goes unchecked. This CDR3 comprises 14 residues. Germline V lookup: CDR1 LNHDA, CDR2 SQIVND (reference sequence). The CDR3 here is CASRRLAGLYEQFF.

The chain joins TRBV28 to TRBJ2-3; TCRdb lists TRBD2, though no DNA is available to test this call. CDR1 and CDR2 (germline): MDHEN, SYDVKM. This CDR3 has 16 residues. The CDR3 loop is CASSFNPSGGPRSQYF.

V and J are TRBV12-3 or TRBV12-4 and TRBJ2-4; as DNA is missing, the TRBD1 call by TCRdb cannot be tested. This CDR3 is 14 amino acids long. CDR3 sequence reads: CASSQQGVGTIQYF.

The rearrangement joins TRBV11-2 to TRBJ2-3; the D call of TRBD1 rests on TCRdb alone, since no DNA is present to check it. The germline V gene has CDR1 SGHAT and CDR2 FQNNGV. The CDR3 consists of 14 residues. The chain's CDR3 is CASSSRTRADTQYF.